These 29 T cell receptor beta chains originate from one sample sequenced in a study of technical replicates of blood from four donors. Using immunoSEQ multiplex PCR, the repertoire was profiled, and TCRdb retains in-frame clones only, with some absent. The repertoire has tens of thousands of clones, over 90% of them found once; the top ten carry roughly 0.24%. The source material was T cells isolated from PBMCs. These receptors were taken from a human donor in good health.

V is TRBV28 and J is TRBJ2-5, with D maybe TRBD2 (5 bases). The CDR3 is 14 amino acids. CDR1 and CDR2 from the germline V gene are MDHEN and SYDVKM. Trimming removed 10 bases from V and 1 base from J, with 16 bases in between. The DNA of the CDR3 is TGTGCCACCCTAGCTCTAGGACTCCAAGAGACCCAGTACTTC. This sequence encodes CATLALGLQETQYF.

V and J are TRBV30 and TRBJ2-5, with D tentatively TRBD1 (6 bases). The J call is doubtful: the DNA matches TRBJ2-7 better. Germline lookup yields CDR1 GTSNPN and CDR2 SVGIG (reference sequence). The CDR3 length is 13 residues. The CDR3 DNA sequence: TGTGCCTGGAGTAGAACTTCAGGGGCCGAGCAGTACTTC. Protein product: CAWSRTSGAEQYF.

The chain carries TRBV7-8 and TRBJ1-2, with a possible D match to TRBD1 (6 bases). Germline V gives CDR1 SGHVS, CDR2 FQNEAQ. V lost 5 bases to trimming and J lost 4 bases, with 17 bases between them. CDR3 length: 15 residues. The CDR3 DNA follows: TGTGCCAGCAGCATCCGACAGGCTCCTCTCTATGGCTACACCTTC. Protein sequence: CASSIRQAPLYGYTF. Looking up the rest from reference TRBV7-8 and TRBJ1-2 gives the full variable domain: GAGVSQSPRYKVAKRGQDVALRCDPISGHVSLFWYQQALGQGPEFLTYFQNEAQLDKSGLPSDRFFAERPEGSVSTLKIQRTQQEDSAVYLCASSIRQAPLYGYTFGSGTRLTVV.

The gene calls are TRBV10-1 and TRBJ2-5; a weak D match, TRBD1 (6 bases). The V gene lost 4 bases and the J gene lost 5 bases, with 14 bases spanning the gap. The CDR3 consists of 14 residues. Germline CDR1 WNHNN, CDR2 SYGVQD (reference sequence). The DNA for the CDR3 is TGCGCCAGCAGTGCAGGGGCCCGCGGGGAGACCCAGTACTTC. Amino acids: CASSAGARGETQYF.

The chain joins TRBV15 to TRBJ2-7; the match to TRBD2 covers 9 bases. V shed 0 bases and J 2 bases; nucleotides not matched to a gene: 8. CDR1 and CDR2 from the germline V gene are LNHNV and YYDKDF (reference sequence). The CDR3 is 17 residues long. CDR3 region: CATSRDPPSGDPYEQYF. The CDR3 nucleotides are TGTGCCACCAGCAGAGATCCCCCTAGCGGGGATCCCTACGAGCAGTACTTC.

The rearrangement joins TRBV6-6 to TRBJ2-7, with TRBD2 matching over 10 bases. In germline, CDR1 is MNHNY, CDR2 SVGAGI (reference sequence). V lost 0 bases, J lost 3 bases, and 2 bases stayed unmatched. The CDR3 has 15 amino acids. CDR3 sequence: CASSYSPSGSYEQYF. The CDR3 region has the DNA TGTGCCAGCAGTTACTCGCCTAGCGGGAGCTACGAGCAGTACTTC.

The chain has TRBV11-3 and TRBJ2-7; 8 positions match TRBD2. V shed 2 bases and J 0 bases; nucleotides not matched to a gene: 3. Germline CDR1 SGHNT, CDR2 YENEEA. CDR3 length equals 15 residues. CDR3 DNA sequence: TGTGCCAGCAGCTTAAGCGGGGGCCTCTCCTACGAGCAGTACTTC. Translation: CASSLSGGLSYEQYF.

The V call is TRBV19, the J call TRBJ1-5; D may be TRBD1 (5 bases). Trimming stripped 2 bases from V and 6 bases from J, with 8 bases between. The CDR3 length is 13 residues. Germline assignment: CDR1 LNHDA and CDR2 SQIVND (reference sequence). The CDR3 bases are TGTGCCAGTAGTATAAGGGGCGGTCAGCCCCAGCATTTT. It translates to CASSIRGGQPQHF.

The CDR3 bases are TGTGCCAGCAGCTTGGGTTCACAGGGGGTGGACTATGGCTACACCTTC. Translating gives CASSLGSQGVDYGYTF. The V and J genes are TRBV5-4 and TRBJ1-2, with TRBD1 matching over 8 bases. From germline, CDR1 is SGHNT and CDR2 YYREEE (reference sequence). V was clipped by 0 bases and J by 3 bases; unmatched bases: 7. This CDR3 region has 16 residues.

The J gene is TRBJ2-7, the V gene TRBV19; 8 bases are a match to TRBD2. Germline CDR1 reads LNHDA; CDR2 reads SQIVND (reference sequence). The V and J ends lost 5 bases and 0 bases, in that order; junction bases with no gene match: 6. The CDR3 totals 15 residues. The CDR3 nucleotides read TGTGCCAGTAGTTCTATAAGCGGGAGCTCCTACGAGCAGTACTTC. Translated: CASSSISGSSYEQYF.

V and J are TRBV7-8 and TRBJ2-2; possible D gene TRBD2, 5 bases. Deletions cut 5 bases from V and 7 bases from J, with 20 bases between. The CDR3 length is 16 residues. Germline assignment: CDR1 SGHVS and CDR2 FQNEAQ. The CDR3 sequence: CASSAGPGPAGGELFF. The DNA of the CDR3 is TGTGCCAGCAGCGCTGGACCCGGGCCGGCGGGCGGGGAGCTGTTTTTT. The full variable domain, its missing parts supplied by reference TRBV7-8 and TRBJ2-2, is GAGVSQSPRYKVAKRGQDVALRCDPISGHVSLFWYQQALGQGPEFLTYFQNEAQLDKSGLPSDRFFAERPEGSVSTLKIQRTQQEDSAVYLCASSAGPGPAGGELFFGEGSRLTVL.

The chain links TRBV12-5 to TRBJ2-2, with TRBD1 as a possible D gene (5 bases). CDR3 size: 15 residues. Trimming removed 0 bases at V and 5 bases at J, with 10 bases between. Germline values: CDR1 LGHNT, CDR2 FRNRAP. DNA of the CDR3: TGTGCTAGTGGTTTGGTTTCAGGGAATACCGGGGAGCTGTTTTTT. This translates into CASGLVSGNTGELFF.

This chain joins TRBV5-4 and TRBJ2-2; D is uncertain. The CDR3 totals 12 residues. The germline V gene encodes CDR1 SGHNT and CDR2 YYREEE (reference sequence). V gave up 0 bases and J gave up 10 bases, with 7 bases separating them. CDR3 sequence reads: CASSLDSLELFF. CDR3 nucleotides: TGTGCCAGCAGCTTGGATTCATTGGAGCTGTTTTTT.

The chain couples TRBV14 to TRBJ2-1, with D possibly matching TRBD2 (6 bases). Germline V gene sequence: CDR1 SGHDN, CDR2 FVKESK. Trimming removed 1 base from V and 6 bases from J, with 16 bases in between. The CDR3 is 16 amino acids. The CDR3 sequence is CASSQVGAGWTNEQFF. The CDR3 nucleotides are TGTGCCAGCAGCCAAGTAGGGGCGGGGTGGACCAATGAGCAGTTCTTC.

The V call is TRBV6-5, the J call TRBJ1-5, with a weak D call TRBD1 (5 bases). Germline V gene sequence: CDR1 MNHEY, CDR2 SVGAGI. Trimming pared 3 bases from V and 2 bases from J, leaving 11 bases between. This CDR3 is built from 15 residues. The CDR3 DNA sequence: TGTGCCAGCAGTTATAAGGGAGGGGGCAATCAGCCCCAGCATTTT. The encoded protein is CASSYKGGGNQPQHF.

The gene calls are TRBV18 and TRBJ1-5; unclear D gene. V was shortened by 0 bases and J by 7 bases, with 19 bases between the two germline ends. This CDR3 contains 17 residues. Per germline, CDR1 KGHSH and CDR2 LQKENI. CDR3 residues: CASSPPAGSGIRQPQHF. For the CDR3, the DNA is TGTGCCAGCTCACCACCAGCTGGGAGCGGAATACGGCAGCCCCAGCATTTT.

The chain joins TRBV18 to TRBJ1-4; maybe TRBD1 (6 bases). This CDR3 has 15 residues. CDR1 and CDR2 (germline): KGHSH, LQKENI. V was pared by 6 bases and J by 5 bases, with 16 bases between. CDR3 in amino acids: CASSLGARINEKLFF. CDR3 DNA: TGTGCCAGCTCCCTGGGGGCGAGGATCAATGAAAAACTGTTTTTT. The full variable domain, in which reference TRBV18 and TRBJ1-4 provide the parts outside the CDR3, is NAGVMQNPRHLVRRRGQEARLRCSPMKGHSHVYWYRQLPEEGLKFMVYLQKENIIDESGMPKERFSAEFPKEGPSILRIQQVVRGDSAAYFCASSLGARINEKLFFGSGTQLSVL.

The rearrangement uses TRBV9 and TRBJ1-6, with 9 bases lining up with TRBD1. This CDR3 has 15 amino acids. With V trimmed by 4 bases and J by 7 bases, 6 bases remained unmatched. Looked up from germline, CDR1 is SGDLS and CDR2 is YYNGEE. The CDR3 DNA reads as TGTGCCAGCAGCTCTAGGGACAGGGTGAATTCACCCCTCCACTTT. It is translated as CASSSRDRVNSPLHF.

The sample holds one count of this clone. The chain employs TRBV6-1 and TRBJ2-5; possible D gene TRBD2, 6 bases. The CDR3 covers 15 residues. CDR1 is MNHNS, CDR2 SASEGT, per germline. V lost 8 bases and J lost 1, with 17 bases in between. The CDR3 bases are TGTGCCAGCGGGCTTACTAGCACTAGCCAAGAGACCCAGTACTTC. Translating it yields CASGLTSTSQETQYF.

CDR3 in DNA: TGTGCCAGCTCAGCTCGACAGGGGGCCCAGATCGAGCAGTACTTC. It is translated as CASSARQGAQIEQYF. The J gene is TRBJ2-7, the V gene TRBV18, with 10 bases matching TRBD1. Germline V lookup: CDR1 KGHSH, CDR2 LQKENI. The junction had 10 bases not matched to a gene; V was cut back by 5 bases and J by 6 bases. This CDR3 region has 15 residues.

The chain combines TRBV19 with TRBJ1-5, with D possibly TRBD1 on 5 matching bases. The germline V gene encodes CDR1 LNHDA and CDR2 SQIVND (reference sequence). V lost 5 bases and J 0 bases, leaving 11 bases between the germline ends. The CDR3 has 15 residues. The CDR3 DNA reads as TGTGCCAGTAGTTTATCAGGGTATAGCAATCAGCCCCAGCATTTT. It is translated as CASSLSGYSNQPQHF.

This chain connects TRBV2 to TRBJ1-4, with 10 nucleotides matching TRBD1. After removal of 7 bases from V and 7 bases from J, the junction contained 12 bases not matched to a gene. CDR1 and CDR2 from the germline V gene are SNHLY and FYNNEI. The CDR3 is made up of 16 amino acids. The CDR3 loop reads CASNPGQGNHSEKLFF. The CDR3 bases are TGTGCCAGCAACCCGGGACAGGGGAACCACTCTGAAAAACTGTTTTTT.

This rearrangement joins TRBV9 to TRBJ1-1; 12 bases map to TRBD1. Germline CDR1 reads SGDLS; CDR2 reads YYNGEE. The CDR3 runs to 17 residues. V dropped 3 bases and J dropped 4; count of bases not matched to a gene: 10. CDR3 in amino acids: CASSGGTGGVEGTEAFF. DNA for the CDR3: TGTGCCAGCAGCGGAGGGACAGGGGGCGTTGAGGGCACTGAAGCTTTCTTT. Looking up the rest from reference TRBV9 and TRBJ1-1 gives the full variable domain: DSGVTQTPKHLITATGQRVTLRCSPRSGDLSVYWYQQSLDQGLQFLIQYYNGEERAKGNILERFSAQQFPDLHSELNLSSLELGDSALYFCASSGGTGGVEGTEAFFGQGTRLTVV.

The rearrangement links TRBV18 to TRBJ2-7; D is possibly TRBD1 (5 bases). CDR1 and CDR2 (germline): KGHSH, LQKENI. V gave up 6 bases and J gave up 3 bases, with 15 bases separating them. The CDR3 loop spans 14 amino acids. This CDR3 reads CASSPNRTRYEQYF. The DNA of the CDR3 is TGTGCCAGCTCGCCTAACAGGACCCGCTACGAGCAGTACTTC.

The CDR3 loop reads CASSVGIGREKLFF. DNA of the CDR3: TGTGCCAGCAGCGTCGGGATAGGAAGGGAAAAACTGTTTTTT. The V gene is TRBV11-1, the J gene TRBJ1-4; D unresolved. V lost 5 bases and J lost 8, with 15 bases in between. Germline V gene lookup returns CDR1 SGHAT and CDR2 FQDESV (reference sequence). The CDR3 has 14 amino acids.

The J gene is TRBJ2-1, the V gene TRBV2; D is undetermined. Trimming shortened V by 4 bases and J by 1 base, and 8 bases separated the two germline ends. Germline V gene data show CDR1 as SNHLY and CDR2 as FYNNEI. The CDR3 has 14 residues. CDR3 sequence (DNA): TGTGCCAGCAGTGCGACGAGGTCCTACAATGAGCAGTTCTTC. Translated, it gives CASSATRSYNEQFF.

The chain couples TRBV29-1 to TRBJ2-5, with D possibly being TRBD1 (6 bases). The CDR3 contains 11 residues. Germline V gives CDR1 SQVTM, CDR2 ANQGSEA. Trimming left V 4 bases short and J 3 bases short, with 6 bases between. CDR3 in amino acids: CSVAGEETQYF. The CDR3, as DNA: TGCAGCGTTGCAGGGGAAGAGACCCAGTACTTC.

The chain employs TRBV7-6 and TRBJ2-3; maybe TRBD2 (6 bases). The V and J ends lost 5 bases and 0 bases respectively, with 12 bases between them. The germline CDR1 and CDR2 sequences are SGHVS and FNYEAQ. The length of the CDR3 is 15 residues. CDR3 in amino acids: CASSNRGTSTDTQYF. CDR3 nucleotide sequence: TGTGCCAGCAGCAACCGCGGGACTAGCACAGATACGCAGTATTTT. The variable domain in full, with the rest retrieved from reference TRBV7-6 and TRBJ2-3, is GAGVSQSPRYKVTKRGQDVALRCDPISGHVSLYWYRQALGQGPEFLTYFNYEAQQDKSGLPNDRFSAERPEGSISTLTIQRTEQRDSAMYRCASSNRGTSTDTQYFGPGTRLTVL.

This sequence joins TRBV6-5 and TRBJ1-2, with 10 positions matching TRBD1. V trimming: 4 bases; J trimming: 0 bases; junction bases outside the gene matches: 2. The CDR3 spans 15 residues. Looked up from germline, CDR1 is MNHEY and CDR2 is SVGAGI. DNA of the CDR3: TGTGCCAGCAGTTCAGACAGGGGGCCTAACTATGGCTACACCTTC. It encodes CASSSDRGPNYGYTF.